The 5 T cell receptor beta chains in this list originate from one sample, sequenced in a study of cytomegalovirus exposure and HLA in healthy donors. PCR primers comprised 60 Vbeta and 13 Jbeta primers. TCRdb's table, derived via immunoSEQ multiplex PCR, lists solely in-frame clones and lacks some. The sample carries 54,000 or so clones, about two thirds recorded once. The sequenced sample consisted of PBMCs. Receptors originate from a woman aged 55-70 years in good health and CMV-seropositive.

This chain joins TRBV10-2 and TRBJ2-5; TRBD1 matches 7 bases. In germline, CDR1 is WSHSY, CDR2 SAAADI. The CDR3 runs to 15 residues. Trimming at V came to 5 bases and at J to 3 bases, leaving 9 bases not matched to a gene. This CDR3 is CASSPTYRGKETQYF. CDR3 nucleotide sequence: TGCGCCAGCAGTCCGACTTACAGGGGAAAAGAGACCCAGTACTTC.

This chain links TRBV5-8 with TRBJ2-7, with 11 bases identical to TRBD2. This CDR3 is built from 15 residues. CDR1 is SGHTS and CDR2 is YDEGEE in the germline V gene. V trimming: 2 bases; J trimming: 0 bases; junction bases outside the gene matches: 1. CDR3 region: CASSLLAGASYEQYF. CDR3 DNA: TGTGCCAGCAGCTTACTAGCGGGGGCCTCCTACGAGCAGTACTTC.

The CDR3 loop is CASSTTGVGSYEQYF. DNA of the CDR3: TGTGCCAGCAGTACCACAGGGGTAGGGTCCTACGAGCAGTACTTC. The chain combines TRBV2 with TRBJ2-7, with 7 bases lining up with TRBD1. The CDR3 runs 15 residues. V shed 5 bases, J shed 1 base, and the junction held 8 bases outside the gene matches. Germline assignment: CDR1 SNHLY and CDR2 FYNNEI.

This sequence joins TRBV27 and TRBJ1-2; 9 nucleotides line up with TRBD1. This CDR3 region has 14 residues. Looked up from germline, CDR1 is MNHEY and CDR2 is SMNVEV (reference sequence). V shed 6 bases and J 3 bases; nucleotides not matched to a gene: 5. CDR3 DNA: TGTGCCAGCAGCCTGGGACAGGGTTACTATGGCTACACCTTC. Protein product: CASSLGQGYYGYTF.

The V call is TRBV29-1, the J call TRBJ2-5; 10 bases map to TRBD2. The J segment lost 1 base and the V segment lost 0 bases, leaving 5 bases of the junction unmatched. Germline CDR1 is SQVTM and CDR2 is ANQGSEA. This CDR3 has 16 amino acids. DNA for the CDR3: TGCAGCGTTGAAGATGGGGTAGCGGGGGGCCAAGAGACCCAGTACTTC. Translation gives CSVEDGVAGGQETQYF.